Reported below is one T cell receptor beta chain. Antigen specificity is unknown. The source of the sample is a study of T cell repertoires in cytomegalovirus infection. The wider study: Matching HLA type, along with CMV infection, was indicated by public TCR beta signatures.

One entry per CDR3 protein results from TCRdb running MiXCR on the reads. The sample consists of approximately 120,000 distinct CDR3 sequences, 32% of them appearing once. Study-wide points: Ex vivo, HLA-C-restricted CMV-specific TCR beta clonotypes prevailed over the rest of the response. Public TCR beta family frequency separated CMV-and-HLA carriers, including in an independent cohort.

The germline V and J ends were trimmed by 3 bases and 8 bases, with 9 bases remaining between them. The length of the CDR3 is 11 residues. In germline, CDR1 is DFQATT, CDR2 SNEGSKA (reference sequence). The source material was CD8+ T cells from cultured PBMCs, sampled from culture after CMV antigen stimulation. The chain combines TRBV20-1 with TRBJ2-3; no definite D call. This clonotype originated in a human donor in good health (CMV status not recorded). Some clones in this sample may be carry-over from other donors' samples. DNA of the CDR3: TGCAGTGCTAGGGAGAAAGCTACGCAGTATTTT. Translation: CSAREKATQYF.